A selection of T cell receptor beta chains follows, all from one sample in a study of OX40 agonist ivuxolimab in advanced cancers. Repertoires were generated with immunoSEQ multiplex PCR, while TCRdb's copy carries only in-frame clones and drops some. There are about 20,000 clones in the sample; 70% to 85% occur only once, and about 17% lies in the top ten. The source was CD4+ or CD8+ T cells sorted from blood, collected in a trial of the OX40 agonist ivuxolimab. These receptors all stem from an adult with an advanced solid tumor such as melanoma, head and neck, liver or kidney cancer. Each CDR3 is given without its conserved first and last residue.

V gene	J gene	CDR3 protein
TRBV9	TRBJ2-2	ASSVGGLGRGPDSAGELF
TRBV19	TRBJ2-5	ASSIGPSGGRAQETQY
TRBV13	TRBJ2-1	ASSLEISYNEQF
TRBV19	TRBJ2-1	ASSIGAYNEQF
TRBV16	TRBJ1-6	ASSQSSGQLGLH
TRBV2	TRBJ1-4	ASSDPATNEKLF
TRBV5-6	TRBJ2-3	ASSGLAGGNTDTQY
TRBV11-3	TRBJ2-2	ASSSNPAGAYTGELF
TRBV5-6	TRBJ1-1	ASSEQGALNTEAF
TRBV5-6	TRBJ2-1	ASSFGPYNEQF
TRBV7-9	TRBJ2-5	ASSPTEMGETQY
TRBV9	TRBJ1-6	ASSVEAAGVKYNSPLH
TRBV6-5	TRBJ2-2	ASSYVPANTGELF
TRBV27	TRBJ2-6	ASSSLTGAISGANVLT
TRBV4-2	TRBJ2-7	ASSQDLLGRSYEQY
TRBV9	TRBJ2-2	ASSVGQNTGELF
TRBV2	TRBJ1-6	ASNRRGQNSNSPLH
TRBV4-1	TRBJ2-1	ASSHLAGGPHNEQF
TRBV7-9	TRBJ1-2	ASSLGPAREGYT
TRBV9	TRBJ2-1	ASSVGTSGGWYNEQF
TRBV30	TRBJ2-7	AWSVGQGVHEQY
TRBV7-6	NA	ASSNRDSSYEQY
TRBV7-9	TRBJ2-5	ASSRQQGPRETQY
TRBV19	TRBJ2-7	ASSFRTGGDEQY
TRBV28	TRBJ2-7	ASSLPPRTGRRNEQY
TRBV6-6	TRBJ1-3	ASSSEHDSGNTIY
TRBV29-1	TRBJ2-3	SVVVQGNTDTQY
TRBV2	TRBJ2-4	ASWQTGDGIQY
TRBV5-4	TRBJ1-2	ASSLGGANIYGYT
TRBV4-3	TRBJ1-4	ASSQWKGEGEKLF
TRBV6-6	TRBJ1-5	ASSVRRDGNQPQH
TRBV6-6	TRBJ2-5	ASSYSAWRETQY
TRBV4-3	TRBJ2-7	ASSQEVLAGDDEQY
TRBV19	TRBJ2-1	ASSIHPGPLNEQF
TRBV6-1	TRBJ2-5	ASSEGGTGGLQETQY